This T cell receptor (beta chain) was identified in a study of OX40 agonist ivuxolimab in advanced cancers. Study information: Patients in dose escalation had liver, melanoma, kidney or head and neck cancers. Partial responses were achieved by three patients: one hepatocellular carcinoma, two cutaneous melanoma. Findings and caveats of the study: Near-lowest levels of clonal expansion characterized partial responders at 0.1-3.0 mg/kg.

Regarding this clone: The antigen remains unidentified.

Produced via immunoSEQ multiplex PCR; TCRdb's table is partial and in-frame only. The profile shows roughly 70,000 clones, approximately 85% of them singletons. This CDR3 is 13 amino acids long. CDR1 and CDR2 (germline): MNHEY, SMNVEV (reference sequence). Trimming removed 5 bases from V and 8 bases from J; junction bases left unmatched: 4. The sample was CD4+ or CD8+ T cells sorted from blood, taken in a trial of the OX40 agonist ivuxolimab. V is TRBV27 and J is TRBJ1-4; 8 bases match TRBD1. This TCR was sampled from an adult with an advanced solid tumor such as melanoma, head and neck, liver or kidney cancer. The CDR3 nucleotides are TGTGCCAGCAGTCGACAGGGGAGCGAAAAACTGTTTTTT. It is translated as CASSRQGSEKLFF.